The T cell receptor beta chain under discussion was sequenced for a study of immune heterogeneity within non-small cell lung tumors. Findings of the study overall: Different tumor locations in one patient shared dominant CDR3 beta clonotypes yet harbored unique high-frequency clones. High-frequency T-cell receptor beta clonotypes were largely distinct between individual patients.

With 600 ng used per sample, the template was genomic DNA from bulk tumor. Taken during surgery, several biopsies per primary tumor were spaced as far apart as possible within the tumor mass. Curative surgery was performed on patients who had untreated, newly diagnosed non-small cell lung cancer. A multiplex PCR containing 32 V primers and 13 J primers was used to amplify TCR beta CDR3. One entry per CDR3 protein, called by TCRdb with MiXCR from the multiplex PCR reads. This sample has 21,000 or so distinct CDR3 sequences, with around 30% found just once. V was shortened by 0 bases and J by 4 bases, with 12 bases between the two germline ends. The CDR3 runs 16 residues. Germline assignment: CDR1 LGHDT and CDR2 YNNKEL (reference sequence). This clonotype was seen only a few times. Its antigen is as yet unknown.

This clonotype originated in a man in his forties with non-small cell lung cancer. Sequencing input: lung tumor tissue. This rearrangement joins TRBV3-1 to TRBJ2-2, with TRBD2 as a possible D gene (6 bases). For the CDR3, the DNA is TGTGCCAGCAGCCAAGATGCGGGAACTGGCACCGGGGAGCTGTTTTTT. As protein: CASSQDAGTGTGELFF.